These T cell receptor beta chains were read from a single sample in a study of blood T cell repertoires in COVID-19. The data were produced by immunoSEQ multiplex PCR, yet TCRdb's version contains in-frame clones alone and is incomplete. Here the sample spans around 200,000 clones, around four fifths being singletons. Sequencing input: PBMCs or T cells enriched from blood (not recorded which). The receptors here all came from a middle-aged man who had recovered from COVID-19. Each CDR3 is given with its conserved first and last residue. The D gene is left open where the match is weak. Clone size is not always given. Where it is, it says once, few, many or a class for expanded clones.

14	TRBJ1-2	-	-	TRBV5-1	TGCGCCAGCAGCTTGTCGGGGGACGGCTATGGCTACACCTTC	CASSLSGDGYGYTF
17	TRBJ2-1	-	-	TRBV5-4	TGTGCCAGCAGCTTGAAGTTAATGGCTTACGAAAACAATGAGCAGTTCTTC	CASSLKLMAYENNEQFF
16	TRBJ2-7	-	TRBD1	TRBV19	TGTGCCAGTAGTTCCACAACAGGGGGCCCCTCCTACGAGCAGTACTTC	CASSSTTGGPSYEQYF
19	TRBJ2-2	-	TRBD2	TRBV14	TGTGCCAGCAGCCCCCCTCTAGCGGGAGGGCCGGGGAACACCGGGGAGCTGTTTTTT	CASSPPLAGGPGNTGELFF
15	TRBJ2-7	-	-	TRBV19	TGTGCCAGTAGTAAAATCAGGGGCCGCTCCTACGAGCAGTACTTC	CASSKIRGRSYEQYF
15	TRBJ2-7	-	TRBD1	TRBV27	TGTGCCAGCAGTCCTGGGACAGGCCTAACCTACGAGCAGTACTTC	CASSPGTGLTYEQYF
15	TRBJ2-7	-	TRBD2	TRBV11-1	TGTGCCAGCAGCCAAGGGACTAGCGGGAGCTACGAGCAGTACTTC	CASSQGTSGSYEQYF
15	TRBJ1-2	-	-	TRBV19	TGTGCCAGTAGTCCAAACCACAGGGCCTCTAATGGCTACACCTTC	CASSPNHRASNGYTF
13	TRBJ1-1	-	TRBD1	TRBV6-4	TGTGCCAGCAGACAGGGGCCGAACACTGAAGCTTTCTTT	CASRQGPNTEAFF
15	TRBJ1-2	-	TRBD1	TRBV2	TGTGCCAGCAGTGCGTCGGGACAGGGGAACTATGGCTACACCTTC	CASSASGQGNYGYTF
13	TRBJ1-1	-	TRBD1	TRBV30	TGTGCCTGGAGCCGACAGGGTAACACTGAAGCTTTCTTT	CAWSRQGNTEAFF
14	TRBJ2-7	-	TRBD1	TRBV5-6	TGTGCCAGCAGCCGTCCGGGACAGGTTTACGAGCAGTACTTC	CASSRPGQVYEQYF
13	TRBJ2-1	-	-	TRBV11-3	TGTGCCAGCAGCTTAGACGAGAGCTATGAGCAGTTCTTC	CASSLDESYEQFF
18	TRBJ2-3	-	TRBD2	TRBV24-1	TGTGCCACCAGTGATAACGCTCTGAGTAGCGGGGGGCGGGGAACGCAGTATTTT	CATSDNALSSGGRGTQYF
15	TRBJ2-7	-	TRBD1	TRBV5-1	TGCGCCAGCAGCTCGCCGGGACAGGGTTTTCACGAGCAGTACTTC	CASSSPGQGFHEQYF
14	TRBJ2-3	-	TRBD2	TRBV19	TGTGCCAGTAGTGGGGAGGGAGTCGCAGATACGCAGTATTTT	CASSGEGVADTQYF
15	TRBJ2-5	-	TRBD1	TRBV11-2	TGTGCCAGCAGCCCTGGGACAGGGGGTATGGAGACCCAGTACTTC	CASSPGTGGMETQYF
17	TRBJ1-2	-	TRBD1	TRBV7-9	TGTGCCAGCAGCTTACCCGACCGACAGGGGGCACAATATGGCTACACCTTC	CASSLPDRQGAQYGYTF
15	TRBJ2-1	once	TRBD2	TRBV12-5	TGTGCTAGTGGTCCTGGACCCGGGAGCGGGAAGGGCCCGTTCTTC	CASGPGPGSGKGPFF
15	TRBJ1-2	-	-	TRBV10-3	TGTGCCATCAGTGACTCTGGACAGATCAACTATGGCTACACCTTC	CAISDSGQINYGYTF
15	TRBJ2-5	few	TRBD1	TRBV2	TGTGCCAGCACCCGGACAGGGGCCCCCCAAGAGACCCAGTACTTC	CASTRTGAPQETQYF
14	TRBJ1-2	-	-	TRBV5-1	TGCGCCAGCAGCTTGCAGGGTGCTAACTATGGCTACACCTTC	CASSLQGANYGYTF
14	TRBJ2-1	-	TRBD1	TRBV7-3	TGTGCCAGCAGCTTGAAGGGGGCGAGGGATGAGCAGTTCTTC	CASSLKGARDEQFF
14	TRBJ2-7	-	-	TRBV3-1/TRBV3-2	TGTGCCAGCAGCCAAGGGCCGATCTCCTACGAGCAGTACTTC	CASSQGPISYEQYF
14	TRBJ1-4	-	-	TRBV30	TGTGCCTGGAGTTCAGGGGACGGGCGAGAAAAACTGTTTTTT	CAWSSGDGREKLFF
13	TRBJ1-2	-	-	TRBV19	TGTGCCAGTATTGATGACAGGAGAGGTGGCTACACCTTC	CASIDDRRGGYTF
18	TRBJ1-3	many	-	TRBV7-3	TGTGCCAGCAGCCGTAAAGAAAACGGGGAGAGCTCTGGAAACACCATATATTTT	CASSRKENGESSGNTIYF
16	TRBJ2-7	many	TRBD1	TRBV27	TGTGCCAGCAGTTCCTCAAGACAGGGTTTCTCCTACGAGCAGTACTTC	CASSSSRQGFSYEQYF
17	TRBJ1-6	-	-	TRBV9	TGTGCCAGCAGCGGGGCCCCGGGGAGCTCCTATAATTCACCCCTCCACTTT	CASSGAPGSSYNSPLHF
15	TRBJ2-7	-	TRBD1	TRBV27	TGTGCCAGCAGTCTGCCGGGACAGGGGATGGGTGAGCAGTACTTC	CASSLPGQGMGEQYF
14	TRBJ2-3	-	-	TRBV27	TGTGCCAGTAAGAGGGAGGTGAGCACAGATACGCAGTATTTT	CASKREVSTDTQYF
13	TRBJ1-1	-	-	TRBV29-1	TGCAGCGTTGAATCACAGCTGAACACTGAAGCTTTCTTT	CSVESQLNTEAFF
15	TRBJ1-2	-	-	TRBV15	TGTGCCACCAGCAGAGATGGAGGGGACTTTGGGGGCTACACCTTC	CATSRDGGDFGGYTF
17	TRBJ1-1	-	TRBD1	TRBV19	TGTGCCAGTACTAACAGGGGGCGAGGCCCCATGAACACTGAAGCTTTCTTT	CASTNRGRGPMNTEAFF
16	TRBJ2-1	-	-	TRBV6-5	TGTGCCAGCAGTTACTCAGTGGGCGGGACCTACAATGAGCAGTTCTTC	CASSYSVGGTYNEQFF
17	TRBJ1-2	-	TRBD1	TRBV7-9	TGTGCCAGCAGCCGGACCGGCCCGGGACAGGGAAGCTATGGCTACACCTTC	CASSRTGPGQGSYGYTF